This entry features one TCR beta chain sequence. What it recognizes is unknown. Data came from immunoSEQ multiplex PCR; TCRdb stores just in-frame clones and leaves some out. The sample holds 90,000 to 100,000 clones; over 60% are singletons and the top ten take approximately 5.9%. None of the glioblastoma patients had an isocitrate dehydrogenase mutation. The J segment lost 4 bases and the V segment lost 1 base, leaving 5 bases of the junction unmatched. The germline CDR1 and CDR2 sequences are SGHTA and FQGNSA. This CDR3 region has 17 residues. The sample comes from a study of glioma-infiltrating T cells after dendritic cell vaccination. Study observations and caveats: Survival was not directly related to TCR clonality in these patients. Higher pretreatment TIL content predicted longer progression-free time and survival.

The TCR comes from a human donor with glioblastoma. The specimen comprised blood, sampled before dendritic cell vaccination. This chain joins TRBV7-2 and TRBJ1-6; 9 bases are shared with TRBD1. The CDR3: CASSLGTGERYNSPLHF. The CDR3 nucleotides read TGTGCCAGCAGCTTAGGGACAGGGGAGAGATATAATTCACCCCTCCACTTT.